This note documents a single T cell receptor beta chain sequence. The data are from a study of CD8 T cells in Susac syndrome. CDR3 length: 14 residues. Germline CDR1 is LGHDT and CDR2 is YNNKEL (reference sequence). The V and J ends lost 1 base and 7 bases respectively, with 8 bases between them. The T cells that were sequenced for TCR beta were CD8+ and CD4+ cells from blood. Relapsing-remitting disease, either stable or active, was present in the multiple sclerosis controls, who were treatment-naive patients. Negative magnetic isolation gave CD8+ and CD4+ cells; FACS enriched CD8+ TEMRA. RNA totalling roughly 0.5 to 1 ug underwent reverse transcription with random hexamers. An immunoSEQ multiplex PCR generated amplified TCR beta CDR3 products spanning 54 Vbeta and 13 Jbeta. TCRdb re-called the immunoSEQ multiplex PCR reads through MiXCR, storing one row per CDR3 protein. The table lists 110,000 or so distinct CDR3 sequences, approximately 93% of them singletons.

Sequenced input: CD4+ T cells from PBMCs. This receptor was taken from a human donor with multiple sclerosis. The chain joins TRBV3-1 to TRBJ1-6; D not certain. CDR3 nucleotide sequence: TGTGCCAGCAGCCAAGGAAGCCGCAATTCACCCCTCCACTTT. Amino acids: CASSQGSRNSPLHF.